These 9 T cell receptor beta chains originate from one sample sequenced in a study of blood T cell repertoires in COVID-19. TCRdb keeps only in-frame clones here, not all; method: immunoSEQ multiplex PCR. Of around 480,000 clones listed, approximately 89% are singletons. The sample consisted of peripheral blood. Every receptor here comes from a woman between 50 and 59 years old with COVID-19, enrolled during active disease.

The rearrangement links TRBV6-6 to TRBJ1-1, with 7 nucleotides matching TRBD1. Germline CDR1 MNHNY, CDR2 SVGAGI (reference sequence). The CDR3 contains 13 residues. V trimming: 7 bases; J trimming: 8 bases; junction bases outside the gene matches: 10. CDR3 protein: CASILDRAVEAFF. CDR3 sequence (DNA): TGTGCCAGCATCCTCGACAGGGCGGTGGAAGCTTTCTTT.

V gene TRBV6-5 combines with J gene TRBJ2-7; 9 nucleotides line up with TRBD1. With V trimmed by 8 bases and J by 5 bases, 4 bases remained unmatched. CDR1 MNHEY and CDR2 SVGAGI come from the germline V gene. The CDR3 runs 12 residues. CDR3 DNA sequence: TGTGCCAGCGGTAGGGACAGGGACGAGCAGTACTTC. Its translation: CASGRDRDEQYF.

This chain connects TRBV2 to TRBJ1-3, with no clear D. Trimming stripped 6 bases from V and 0 bases from J, with 18 bases between. Germline assignment: CDR1 SNHLY and CDR2 FYNNEI. The CDR3 extends over 17 amino acids. CDR3: CASRFSGSLGSGNTIYF. The CDR3 coding sequence is TGTGCCAGCAGGTTTTCCGGGAGCCTTGGCTCTGGAAACACCATATATTTT.

The gene calls are TRBV27 and TRBJ1-1, with 9 bases identical to TRBD1. This CDR3 spans 15 amino acids. The junction had 10 bases not matched to a gene; V was cut back by 7 bases and J by 4 bases. Germline V gene sequence: CDR1 MNHEY, CDR2 SMNVEV (reference sequence). The CDR3 region is CASTPGQGFATEAFF. CDR3 coding DNA: TGTGCCAGCACACCGGGACAGGGATTTGCCACTGAAGCTTTCTTT.

CDR3 sequence: CASSIRLYNEQFF. The CDR3 DNA reads TGTGCCAGTAGTATCCGACTCTACAATGAGCAGTTCTTC. The V and J genes are TRBV19 and TRBJ2-1; no clear D. Germline V gives CDR1 LNHDA, CDR2 SQIVND (reference sequence). The CDR3 is made up of 13 amino acids. V dropped 3 bases and J dropped 3 bases, with 6 bases sitting between them.

This chain connects TRBV4-1 to TRBJ2-1, with 7 bases lining up with TRBD2. J gave up 1 base and V 1 base, and 4 bases lay outside the gene matches. The CDR3 has 16 residues. Per the germline V gene, CDR1 is MGHRA and CDR2 is YSYEKL. The CDR3 protein is CASSQASGGSYNEQFF. The CDR3 nucleotides are TGCGCCAGCAGCCAAGCTTCCGGGGGGTCCTACAATGAGCAGTTCTTC.

V gene TRBV10-2 combines with J gene TRBJ1-2, with TRBD1 identical over 8 bases. V was pared by 2 bases and J by 5 bases, with 4 bases of the junction left unmatched. Looked up from germline, CDR1 is WSHSY and CDR2 is SAAADI. This CDR3 spans 14 amino acids. In DNA form, the CDR3 reads TGCGCCAGCAGTGAGGACAGGGGTGGGTATGGCTACACCTTC. Translating it yields CASSEDRGGYGYTF.

The CDR3 sequence: CASSHDSGNTEAFF. The CDR3, as DNA: TGTGCCAGCAGTCATGACAGTGGGAACACTGAAGCTTTCTTT. The rearrangement uses TRBV11-2 and TRBJ1-1; TRBD1 might be the D (5 bases). CDR3 length equals 14 residues. Germline V gene sequence: CDR1 SGHAT, CDR2 FQNNGV. Trimming removed 6 bases at V and 1 base at J, with 12 bases between.

The chain couples TRBV30 to TRBJ1-2; possible D gene TRBD1, 6 bases. Deletions cut 3 bases from V and 8 bases from J, with 13 bases between. The CDR3 is 12 residues long. In germline, CDR1 is GTSNPN, CDR2 SVGIG (reference sequence). The CDR3 DNA sequence: TGTGCCTGGAGCGCTGGGACACCCGGCTACACCTTC. It codes for CAWSAGTPGYTF.